This passage covers 10 T cell receptor beta chains from one sample sequenced in a study of blood T cells in healthy people across ages. A J-beta primer mix and a sample-barcoded 5' primer were used in a second PCR of about 6 to 12 cycles. TCRdb reanalysed the 5' RACE reads using MiXCR and keeps one entry per CDR3 protein. The sample has 1.5 million to 2 million distinct CDR3 sequences, about 50% seen once; the top ten hold 2.1%. The specimen was blood. Source of these receptors: a woman aged 40 to 50 in good health.

The chain carries TRBV27 and TRBJ2-4; weak D call: TRBD1 (6 bases). The DNA end is more similar to TRBJ2-7, so the J call may be wrong. Germline-derived CDR1 and CDR2 are MNHEY and SMNVEV (reference sequence). This CDR3 is 14 amino acids long. The CDR3 region is CASSLFRGSHEQYF. The CDR3 region has the DNA TGTGCCAGCAGTTTATTTAGGGGGTCCCACGAGCAGTACTTC.

The V call is TRBV20-1, the J call TRBJ2-3; 10 bases fit TRBD2. The V gene end was trimmed by 5 bases and the J gene end by 0 bases; junction bases not matched to a gene: 5. Germline-derived CDR1 and CDR2 are DFQATT and SNEGSKA (reference sequence). This CDR3 is built from 15 residues. The chain's CDR3 is CSAALLAGSTDTQYF. The CDR3 DNA sequence: TGCAGTGCTGCACTACTAGCGGGGAGCACAGATACGCAGTATTTT.

The genes are TRBV12-3 or TRBV12-4 and TRBJ1-1, with D unclear. V shed 6 bases and J shed 0 bases, with 17 bases lying between them. The CDR3 length is 16 residues. CDR3: CASRVRTTAVNTEAFF. The CDR3 DNA reads TGTGCCAGCAGAGTCCGAACGACCGCGGTGAACACTGAAGCTTTCTTT.

This clonotype showed up just a few times. The chain couples TRBV20-1 to TRBJ1-2; no clear D gene. Germline loops: CDR1 DFQATT, CDR2 SNEGSKA (reference sequence). Trimming took off 3 bases at V and 2 bases at J, with 13 bases between the two ends. The CDR3 extends over 14 amino acids. The CDR3 nucleotides read TGCAGTGCTAGTGATGTACAGCCGAACTATGGCTACACCTTC. It specifies CSASDVQPNYGYTF.

This clonotype occurred a few times. The rearrangement joins TRBV20-1 to TRBJ2-5, with D possibly matching TRBD1 (6 bases). There are 13 residues in the CDR3. V dropped 3 bases and J dropped 5 bases, with 13 bases sitting between them. The germline CDR1 and CDR2 sequences are DFQATT and SNEGSKA (reference sequence). CDR3: CSARAQGLETQYF. DNA for the CDR3: TGCAGTGCTAGGGCTCAGGGGCTGGAGACCCAGTACTTC.

V and J are TRBV10-3 and TRBJ2-5; D is perhaps TRBD2 (6 bases). V lost 5 bases and J 3 bases, leaving 13 bases between the germline ends. CDR1 is ENHRY, CDR2 SYGVKD, per germline. This CDR3 has 14 residues. The CDR3: CAISPGTGKETQYF. The DNA for the CDR3 is TGTGCCATCAGTCCCGGGACTGGTAAAGAGACCCAGTACTTC.

The gene calls are TRBV12-3 or TRBV12-4 and TRBJ2-5; D unresolved. The CDR3 spans 14 residues. Trimming pared 6 bases from V and 11 bases from J, leaving 22 bases between. The CDR3 sequence is CASSFTDTSNEQYF. In DNA form, the CDR3 reads TGTGCCAGCAGCTTTACCGACACGTCCAATGAGCAGTACTTC.

The V and J genes are TRBV28 and TRBJ2-1, with 8 bases that match TRBD1. CDR3 length: 14 residues. V lost 5 bases to trimming and J lost 2 bases; unmatched junction nucleotides: 2. Germline lookup yields CDR1 MDHEN and CDR2 SYDVKM. The CDR3 DNA is TGTGCCAGCAGTGGACAGGGCCCCTACAATGAGCAGTTCTTC. The encoded protein is CASSGQGPYNEQFF.

The chain combines TRBV20-1 with TRBJ2-5; 11 bases map to TRBD2. The germline gives CDR1 DFQATT, CDR2 SNEGSKA (reference sequence). This CDR3 has 17 amino acids. V shed 0 bases, J shed 5 bases, and the junction held 11 bases outside the gene matches. Here the CDR3 reads CSAREASGGWYAETQYF. The CDR3 region has the DNA TGCAGTGCTAGAGAAGCTAGCGGGGGGTGGTATGCGGAGACCCAGTACTTC.

This clonotype appeared a few times. The chain recombines TRBV6-1 with TRBJ2-1, with TRBD2 identical over 7 bases. The CDR3 totals 19 residues. The V gene end was trimmed by 0 bases and the J gene end by 5 bases; junction bases not matched to a gene: 16. Germline assignment: CDR1 MNHNS and CDR2 SASEGT. The CDR3 sequence: CASSEALPLTRGVNNEQFF. CDR3 DNA: TGTGCCAGCAGTGAAGCGTTGCCCCTTACACGGGGGGTTAACAATGAGCAGTTCTTC.